The rows below give T cell receptor beta chains drawn from one sample of a study of T cell changes during pregnancy in multiple sclerosis. TCRdb's copy holds only in-frame clones and misses some; the assay was immunoSEQ multiplex PCR. The data hold 64,000 or so clones, with about 96% observed a single time. The sequencing used CD8+ T cells from peripheral blood mononuclear cells, collected after pregnancy. Every receptor here comes from a female donor with multiple sclerosis, enrolled in a pregnancy study. Both conserved end residues are trimmed from each CDR3. D genes are given only for firm matches. Expanded clones get a size class; other rows say once, few or many, or leave the size out.

clone_size	d_call	v_call	j_call	cdr3_aa
.	TRBD2	TRBV7-3	TRBJ2-1	ASSSVSTSGSYNEQF
.	.	TRBV19	TRBJ2-1	ASTELGGGEQGEQF
.	TRBD2	TRBV19	TRBJ2-7	ASSIGTRAIYEQY
.	.	TRBV29-1	TRBJ2-7	SVLHREDYEQY
.	.	TRBV28	TRBJ2-7	ASSSGILTYEQY
.	TRBD2	TRBV5-6	TRBJ2-1	ASSGTSGRSYNEQF
.	.	TRBV4-1	TRBJ1-4	ASSHKQTTNEKLF
.	TRBD2	TRBV7-9	TRBJ2-3	ASSLVRTSVYLTDTQY
once	.	TRBV5-6	TRBJ2-7	ASSLGARPDYEQY
.	.	TRBV19	TRBJ2-7	ASSPSQGPVYEQY
.	TRBD2	TRBV27	TRBJ2-5	ASSPWTSDSYQETQY
.	TRBD2	TRBV28	TRBJ2-1	ASSDSGLGSGEQF
.	.	TRBV7-8	TRBJ1-5	ASSLALRGGMNQPQH
.	TRBD1	TRBV5-1	TRBJ2-1	ASSLQRGQDNLNEQF
once	TRBD2	TRBV7-9	TRBJ2-7	ASSPPAPKAGAPDYEQY
.	TRBD2	TRBV5-1	TRBJ2-5	ASSLSASGKGETQY
.	TRBD2	TRBV2	TRBJ2-3	ASSEVAGAADTQY
.	.	TRBV6-5	TRBJ1-4	ASSYSRFSPNEKLF
once	.	TRBV6-6	TRBJ2-7	ASSYASGSYEQY
.	.	TRBV27	TRBJ2-1	ASSSRGYNEQF
.	.	TRBV28	TRBJ2-5	ASRGAGLLGETQY
once	TRBD2	TRBV14	TRBJ2-1	ASSQSGTRGNEQF
.	TRBD1	TRBV6-4	TRBJ2-1	ASSVRQGASEQF
.	.	TRBV21-1	TRBJ2-4	ASSDLRGPRAKNIQY
once	TRBD1	TRBV10-2	TRBJ2-1	ASSEGRGTGYNEQF